These 10 T cell receptor beta chains originate from one sample sequenced in a study of cytomegalovirus exposure and HLA in healthy donors. Amplification used 60 Vbeta primers and 13 Jbeta primers. Clones were read by immunoSEQ multiplex PCR, and TCRdb kept only the in-frame ones, dropping some. The specimen's table records 150,000 to 200,000 clones. The sequencing sample was made of PBMCs. The receptors stem from a man aged 25 to 40 in good health and CMV-seronegative.

The chain joins TRBV6-6 to TRBJ2-7; the match to TRBD1 covers 8 bases. Germline V lookup: CDR1 MNHNY, CDR2 SVGAGI (reference sequence). V trimming: 5 bases; J trimming: 5 bases; junction bases outside the gene matches: 8. This CDR3 region has 14 residues. The DNA of the CDR3 is TGTGCCAGCAGTAAACCGGGACAGGCTCACGAGCAGTACTTC. Its protein is CASSKPGQAHEQYF.

The chain carries TRBV7-9 and TRBJ2-7; 9 nucleotides agree with TRBD1. Trimming took 3 bases from V and 5 from J; bases not matched to a gene: 11. CDR3 length equals 16 residues. Germline CDR1 and CDR2: SEHNR and FQNEAQ (reference sequence). This CDR3 reads CASSFGALQGANEQYF. In DNA form, the CDR3 reads TGTGCCAGCAGCTTTGGCGCGTTACAGGGGGCGAACGAGCAGTACTTC.

J is TRBJ2-1 and V is TRBV6-1; 10 bases line up with TRBD2. The V and J ends lost 0 bases and 6 bases, in that order; junction bases with no gene match: 5. The CDR3 runs 16 residues. Germline loops: CDR1 MNHNS, CDR2 SASEGT. CDR3 sequence (DNA): TGTGCCAGCAGTGAAGCTGCTAGCGGGAGACGCAATGAGCAGTTCTTC. It encodes CASSEAASGRRNEQFF.

CDR3 in amino acids: CASRAPAGQAGYTF. The CDR3 bases are TGTGCCAGTAGGGCCCCCGCGGGACAGGCTGGCTACACCTTC. The rearrangement links TRBV19 to TRBJ1-2, with 8 positions matching TRBD1. The CDR3 contains 14 residues. Losses at the gene ends were 6 bases for V and 7 bases for J; bases not matched to a gene: 10. Looked up from germline, CDR1 is LNHDA and CDR2 is SQIVND (reference sequence). The full variable domain, its missing parts supplied by reference TRBV19 and TRBJ1-2, is DGGITQSPKYLFRKEGQNVTLSCEQNLNHDAMYWYRQDPGQGLRLIYYSQIVNDFQKGDIAEGYSVSREKKESFPLTVTSAQKNPTAFYLCASRAPAGQAGYTFGSGTRLTVV.

This chain links TRBV5-4 with TRBJ1-1, with TRBD1 matching over 8 bases. Trimming at V came to 3 bases and at J to 6 bases, leaving 13 bases not matched to a gene. The germline CDR1 and CDR2 sequences are SGHNT and YYREEE (reference sequence). The CDR3 consists of 16 residues. This CDR3 reads CASSSGQGRTSAEAFF. The CDR3 nucleotides are TGTGCCAGCAGCTCAGGACAGGGTAGGACTAGCGCTGAAGCTTTCTTT.

V and J are TRBV19 and TRBJ1-6; possible D gene TRBD1, 5 bases. V lost 1 base, J lost 7 bases, and 8 bases lay in between. The germline gives CDR1 LNHDA, CDR2 SQIVND (reference sequence). The CDR3 totals 14 residues. CDR3 sequence (DNA): TGTGCCAGTAGTATAGTAGGACAAAATTCACCCCTCCACTTT. Its translation is CASSIVGQNSPLHF. The full variable domain, its missing parts supplied by reference TRBV19 and TRBJ1-6, is DGGITQSPKYLFRKEGQNVTLSCEQNLNHDAMYWYRQDPGQGLRLIYYSQIVNDFQKGDIAEGYSVSREKKESFPLTVTSAQKNPTAFYLCASSIVGQNSPLHFGNGTRLTVT.

CDR3 nucleotide sequence: TGTGCCAGCAGCACTCCTACGCACGCAGGGGTTAGAGGCCAGCCCCAGCATTTT. This sequence encodes CASSTPTHAGVRGQPQHF. V gene TRBV28 combines with J gene TRBJ1-5; D perhaps matches TRBD1 (6 bases). This CDR3 contains 18 residues. Trimming cost V 6 bases and J 7 bases, with 28 bases left between them. Per germline, CDR1 MDHEN and CDR2 SYDVKM.

This chain joins TRBV19 and TRBJ1-1; 10 bases align to TRBD1. Germline CDR1 reads LNHDA; CDR2 reads SQIVND (reference sequence). The CDR3 extends over 17 amino acids. The V segment lost 5 bases and the J segment 1 base; nucleotides outside the gene matches: 10. The CDR3 sequence: CASSSDRGLVANTEAFF. CDR3 DNA: TGTGCCAGTAGTTCGGACAGGGGGTTAGTGGCGAACACTGAAGCTTTCTTT.

The CDR3 reads CASSPQGFGQLSSYEQYF. Written as DNA, the CDR3 is TGTGCCAGCAGCCCCCAGGGCTTTGGGCAGTTGAGCTCCTACGAGCAGTACTTC. This chain connects TRBV4-2 to TRBJ2-7; a possible D gene is TRBD1 (5 bases). V gave up 4 bases and J gave up 0 bases, with 22 bases separating them. The CDR3 extends over 18 amino acids. CDR1 is LGHNA, CDR2 YNFKEQ, per germline.

This chain connects TRBV30 to TRBJ1-5; D is ambiguous. Trimming cost V 0 bases and J 2 bases, with 14 bases left between them. Germline values: CDR1 GTSNPN, CDR2 SVGIG (reference sequence). The CDR3 covers 16 residues. CDR3 sequence: CAWSVSGVWGNQPQHF. Here the CDR3 DNA reads TGTGCCTGGAGTGTAAGCGGGGTATGGGGCAATCAGCCCCAGCATTTT. The full variable domain, completed using reference TRBV30 and TRBJ1-5, is SQTIHQWPATLVQPVGSPLSLECTVEGTSNPNLYWYRQAAGRGLQLLFYSVGIGQISSEVPQNLSASRPQDRQFILSSKKLLLSDSGFYLCAWSVSGVWGNQPQHFGDGTRLSIL.